Here is one TCR beta chain with its context. The sample comes from a study of cytomegalovirus exposure and HLA in healthy donors. Germline values: CDR1 SQVTM, CDR2 ANQGSEA. V trimming: 0 bases; J trimming: 2 bases; junction bases outside the gene matches: 6. The CDR3 has 15 residues. It was with 60 Vbeta and 13 Jbeta primers that the PCR ran. The table came from immunoSEQ multiplex PCR; TCRdb's copy has only in-frame clones and leaves some out. With tens of thousands of clones in the sample, the ten largest clones hold roughly 4.7%. The receptor's source is a woman between 35 and 50 years old in good health and CMV-seropositive. Sequencing was performed on PBMCs. The chain joins TRBV29-1 to TRBJ2-7; 8 bases align to TRBD1. CDR3 loop: CSVEDLGQGTYEQYF. The CDR3 DNA sequence: TGCAGCGTTGAAGACCTAGGACAGGGAACCTACGAGCAGTACTTC.